This entry lists 9 T cell receptor beta chains sequenced from one sample in a study of metastatic and nonmetastatic thyroid tumors. Via MiXCR, TCRdb re-called the PCR reads. Among around 15,000 clones listed, approximately 32% were seen once. Each patient went into thyroid surgery without having received any treatment. Material: tumor tissue. These receptors were collected from a male donor with papillary thyroid cancer or a benign thyroid nodule (not recorded which). Some clones in this sample may be carry-over from other donors' samples.

This clone has a handful of counts. This chain links TRBV12-3 or TRBV12-4 with TRBJ1-2, with 7 bases that match TRBD1. This CDR3 has 14 residues. Trimming took 5 bases from V and 2 from J; bases not matched to a gene: 5. The CDR3 is CASSGQVSNYGYTF. In DNA form, the CDR3 reads TGTGCCAGCAGTGGACAGGTCTCAAACTATGGCTACACCTTC.

V and J are TRBV24-1 and TRBJ2-7; D remains ambiguous. Per germline, CDR1 KGHDR and CDR2 SFDVKD. V gave up 0 bases and J gave up 1 base, with 3 bases separating them. This CDR3 is built from 13 residues. The CDR3 here is CATSDLVSYEQYF. CDR3 sequence (DNA): TGTGCCACCAGTGATTTGGTGTCCTACGAGCAGTACTTC.

The table lists this clone with many counts. The chain joins TRBV7-3 to TRBJ2-1; TRBD2 aligns across 10 bases. Trimming removed 6 bases from V and 6 bases from J; junction bases left unmatched: 5. The length of the CDR3 is 14 residues. Germline lookup yields CDR1 SGHTA and CDR2 FQGTGA. CDR3 nucleotide sequence: TGTGCCAGCAGTACCGGGACTAGCGCCAATGAGCAGTTCTTC. It specifies CASSTGTSANEQFF.

This clone was seen only a few times. The chain uses TRBV27 and TRBJ2-2; tentative D call: TRBD2 (5 bases). Germline values: CDR1 MNHEY, CDR2 SMNVEV (reference sequence). V lost 6 bases, J lost 11 bases, and 19 bases lay in between. This CDR3 is built from 14 residues. CDR3 nucleotide sequence: TGTGCCAGCAGGATAGCGTGGGGATCCGTTGAGCTGTTTTTT. This codes for CASRIAWGSVELFF.

The gene calls are TRBV6-1 and TRBJ2-2, with 8 bases lining up with TRBD2. Losses at the gene ends were 3 bases for V and 4 bases for J; bases not matched to a gene: 1. In germline, CDR1 is MNHNS, CDR2 SASEGT. This CDR3 spans 14 amino acids. CDR3 DNA sequence: TGTGCCAGCAGTGACGGGACTAGCACCGGGGAGCTGTTTTTT. Translating gives CASSDGTSTGELFF.

This clone was seen repeatedly, ten times or more. The chain couples TRBV28 to TRBJ1-1; TRBD1 is a possible D gene (5 bases). V was pared by 5 bases and J by 5 bases, with 12 bases between. This CDR3 region has 13 residues. Looked up from germline, CDR1 is MDHEN and CDR2 is SYDVKM. The CDR3 DNA reads TGTGCCAGCAGTCGGTCGGGGGTTACTGAAGCTTTCTTT. This gives the protein CASSRSGVTEAFF.

There are many counts of this clone. This chain connects TRBV7-2 to TRBJ2-1; TRBD1 or TRBD2 may be the D gene (5 bases each). Per the germline V gene, CDR1 is SGHTA and CDR2 is FQGNSA. V lost 7 bases to trimming and J lost 9 bases, with 22 bases between them. The CDR3 is 15 residues long. CDR3 sequence: CASTQRVSGSGEQFF. The CDR3 bases are TGTGCCAGCACCCAGAGGGTATCAGGGAGCGGTGAGCAGTTCTTC. Combining the CDR3 with reference TRBV7-2 and TRBJ2-1 gives the whole variable domain GAGVSQSPSNKVTEKGKDVELRCDPISGHTALYWYRQSLGQGLEFLIYFQGNSAPDKSGLPSDRFSAERTGGSVSTLTIQRTQQEDSAVYLCASTQRVSGSGEQFFGPGTRLTVL.

This clone was recorded many times. A clone one base away is much larger, so this may be a read error. Other nucleotide sequences from this sample produce the same CDR3. V gene TRBV3-1 combines with J gene TRBJ2-1; perhaps TRBD2 as D (6 bases). Between the trimmed V and J ends, which lost 5 bases and 12 bases, there was a span of 11 bases. This CDR3 region has 11 residues. CDR1 and CDR2 (germline): LGHDT, YNNKEL (reference sequence). The chain's CDR3 is CASSLAVGQFF. For the CDR3, the DNA is TGTGCCAGCAGCTTAGCGGTAGGGCAGTTCTTC.

In this sample, this clone turned up many times. The chain is built from TRBV7-2 and TRBJ1-5; D not certain. Trimming took off 5 bases at V and 0 bases at J, with 8 bases between the two ends. CDR3 length: 14 residues. Germline V gene data show CDR1 as SGHTA and CDR2 as FQGNSA. In DNA form, the CDR3 reads TGTGCCAGCAGCCCCTTCTATAGCAATCAGCCCCAGCATTTT. Translated: CASSPFYSNQPQHF.